This T cell receptor (beta chain) was found in a study of shared clonotypes between healthy human individuals. Study results and caveats: Memory subsets generally showed lower estimated richness than naive subsets.

CD45RO-negative CD8 cells positively selected for CCR7 made up the naive population, which excluded terminally differentiated effector memory CD45RA+ cells. Some clones are missing from TCRdb's copy, which holds only in-frame ones; the method was immunoSEQ multiplex PCR. The sample carries 2 million to 2.5 million clones, about 95% recorded once. The CDR3 is 16 residues long. Trimming left V 3 bases short and J 0 bases short, with 15 bases between. The germline CDR1 and CDR2 sequences are SQVTM and ANQGSEA. As to this clone: Its antigen is unidentified.

The sequence came from a man aged 18 to 29 in good health. Input material: naive CD8+ T cells sorted from blood. The J gene is TRBJ2-1, the V gene TRBV29-1; tentatively, D is TRBD1 or TRBD2 (5 bases each). The CDR3 DNA follows: TGCAGCGTTGAGGGGTGGCAGGGAGCCTCCTACAATGAGCAGTTCTTC. Translation gives CSVEGWQGASYNEQFF.